One and the same sample provided the 5 T cell receptor beta chains below, sequenced in a study. Each CDR3 protein is one row after TCRdb ran MiXCR on the RT-PCR reads. Of almost 700,000 distinct CDR3 sequences in the sample, approximately 15% were seen once. The sequenced material came from memory CD4+ T cells from blood. These receptor sequences come from a female donor in good health, serving as a healthy control.

The chain links TRBV7-9 to TRBJ2-2, with TRBD2 matching 11 bases. Germline lookup yields CDR1 SEHNR and CDR2 FQNEAQ (reference sequence). With V trimmed by 4 bases and J by 3 bases, 4 bases remained unmatched. The CDR3 contains 16 residues. CDR3 protein: CASSSTSGKDTGELFF. The CDR3 nucleotides read TGTGCCAGCAGCTCGACTAGCGGGAAGGACACCGGGGAGCTGTTTTTT. The full variable domain, rest sourced from reference TRBV7-9 and TRBJ2-2, is DTGVSQNPRHKITKRGQNVTFRCDPISEHNRLYWYRQTLGQGPEFLTYFQNEAQLEKSRLLSDRFSAERPKGSFSTLEIQRTEQGDSAMYLCASSSTSGKDTGELFFGEGSRLTVL.

This clonotype was counted ten times or more. This chain uses TRBV5-1 with TRBJ2-1; TRBD1 aligns across 7 bases. V lost 3 bases, J lost 4 bases, and 10 bases stayed unmatched. CDR1 and CDR2 from the germline V gene are SGHRS and YFSETQ. The CDR3 totals 16 residues. The CDR3 sequence: CASSSGRDSIYNEQFF. The CDR3 DNA sequence: TGCGCCAGCAGCTCCGGCCGGGACAGTATATACAATGAGCAGTTCTTC.

Turning to this clonotype: Germline is not matched at one junction end, which may reflect a read error. V and J are TRBV12-3 or TRBV12-4 and TRBJ1-4; 7 positions match TRBD1. There are 13 residues in the CDR3. CDR3 loop: CVSRSGGTEKLFF. As DNA, the CDR3 is TGTGTCAGCAGGTCAGGGGGGACCGAAAAACTGTTTTTT.

The rearrangement links TRBV7-2 to TRBJ2-1, with TRBD1 matching 8 bases. Germline V gene lookup returns CDR1 SGHTA and CDR2 FQGNSA. The CDR3 contains 14 residues. Unmatched junction bases numbered 3, after V lost 4 bases and J lost 4 bases. The chain's CDR3 is CASSYDRGYNEQFF. For the CDR3, the DNA is TGTGCCAGCAGCTACGACAGGGGTTACAATGAGCAGTTCTTC.

The J gene is TRBJ1-2, the V gene TRBV29-1; D possibly corresponds to TRBD1 (6 bases). V lost 7 bases and J 4 bases, leaving 10 bases between the germline ends. Germline CDR1 reads SQVTM; CDR2 reads ANQGSEA. This CDR3 is built from 11 residues. The CDR3 spells CSAGQPYGYTF. Here the CDR3 DNA reads TGCAGCGCCGGACAGCCCTATGGCTACACCTTC.